The 14 T cell receptor beta chains below were found in one sample sequenced in a study of blood T cell repertoires in COVID-19 (dated by TCRdb to the early 2020s). Library generation was performed with the immunoSEQ multiplex PCR assay. Imported from immuneACCESS, the table was reduced by TCRdb to in-frame sequences with V and J called. These copies leave out some clones; in studies compared against another copy, an unresolved V gene accounts for under half, and the cause of the remainder is not known. The sample records around 270,000 clones, around 89% of which are singletons. The ten largest clones add up to about 4.6% of the sample. The sample was peripheral blood. These receptors were obtained from a middle-aged man with acute or convalescent COVID-19.

V is TRBV5-1 and J is TRBJ1-3, with no clear D. V was pared by 3 bases and J by 3 bases, with 10 bases between. The CDR3 runs 14 residues. Per germline, CDR1 SGHRS and CDR2 YFSETQ. The CDR3 nucleotides read TGCGCCAGCAGCTCGGAGGGTGGTGGAAACACCATATATTTT. Translated: CASSSEGGGNTIYF. Supplemented by reference TRBV5-1 and TRBJ1-3, the full variable domain reads KAGVTQTPRYLIKTRGQQVTLSCSPISGHRSVSWYQQTPGQGLQFLFEYFSETQRNKGNFPGRFSGRQFSNSRSEMNVSTLELGDSALYLCASSSEGGGNTIYFGEGSWLTVV.

The chain couples TRBV18 to TRBJ1-2; tentatively, D is TRBD1 (6 bases). Trimming shortened V by 2 bases and J by 4 bases, and 11 bases separated the two germline ends. This CDR3 has 14 residues. Germline CDR1 KGHSH, CDR2 LQKENI. Written as DNA, the CDR3 is TGTGCCAGCTCACCAGGGTTGGACAGCTATGGCTACACCTTC. Translated: CASSPGLDSYGYTF.

The chain carries TRBV9 and TRBJ1-4; 7 bases agree with TRBD1. This CDR3 is 15 amino acids long. Germline lookup yields CDR1 SGDLS and CDR2 YYNGEE. Trimming removed 2 bases from V and 8 bases from J; junction bases left unmatched: 9. CDR3 bases: TGTGCCAGCAGCGTCCGACAGGGTGGGACCGAAAAACTGTTTTTT. It is translated as CASSVRQGGTEKLFF.

V gene TRBV24-1 combines with J gene TRBJ1-2; 7 bases map to TRBD1. CDR1 is KGHDR, CDR2 SFDVKD, per germline. With 3 bases clipped from V and 1 base from J, the junction kept 7 bases outside the gene matches. CDR3 length equals 16 residues. The CDR3 bases are TGTGCCACCAGTGATCCTAGGACAGGAGGTAACTATGGCTACACCTTC. It is translated as CATSDPRTGGNYGYTF.

The chain recombines TRBV9 with TRBJ1-3; D is unresolved. Trimming took 2 bases from V and 8 from J, leaving 14 bases between them. Germline CDR1 reads SGDLS; CDR2 reads YYNGEE. The CDR3 totals 14 residues. Here the CDR3 DNA reads TGTGCCAGCAGCGTTAGGCCGCGCGAGGACACCATATATTTT. Protein sequence: CASSVRPREDTIYF.

This sequence joins TRBV7-3 and TRBJ1-2, with unresolved D. V was cut by 5 bases and J by 6 bases, with 16 bases left in between. This CDR3 has 14 amino acids. Germline values: CDR1 SGHTA, CDR2 FQGTGA. CDR3 DNA: TGTGCCAGCAGCGTAGGGAGGGCCGTCGATGGCTACACCTTC. It encodes CASSVGRAVDGYTF. Drawing the rest from reference TRBV7-3 and TRBJ1-2, the complete variable domain is GAGVSQTPSNKVTEKGKYVELRCDPISGHTALYWYRQSLGQGPEFLIYFQGTGAADDSGLPNDRFFAVRPEGSVSTLKIQRTERGDSAVYLCASSVGRAVDGYTFGSGTRLTVV.

The genes are TRBV30 and TRBJ1-1, with 8 bases that match TRBD1. The CDR3 runs 12 residues. Germline-derived CDR1 and CDR2 are GTSNPN and SVGIG (reference sequence). Germline trimming cut 2 bases from V and 7 bases from J; bases unmatched to any gene: 3. This CDR3 reads CAWSSQGGEAFF. For the CDR3, the DNA is TGTGCCTGGAGTTCACAGGGGGGTGAAGCTTTCTTT.

The chain is built from TRBV28 and TRBJ1-5; TRBD1 is a possible D gene (6 bases). The germline CDR1 and CDR2 sequences are MDHEN and SYDVKM. The CDR3 has 12 residues. V lost 4 bases to trimming and J lost 7 bases, with 8 bases between them. CDR3 sequence reads: CASSSRGQPQHF. In DNA, the CDR3 is TGTGCCAGCAGTTCGAGGGGGCAGCCCCAGCATTTT.

The chain has TRBV27 and TRBJ2-7; 8 bases line up with TRBD1. CDR1 and CDR2 from the germline V gene are MNHEY and SMNVEV (reference sequence). CDR3 length: 14 residues. V was clipped by 2 bases and J by 5 bases; unmatched bases: 5. CDR3: CASSLIRGRDEQYF. DNA for the CDR3: TGTGCCAGCAGTTTAATCAGGGGGCGAGACGAGCAGTACTTC.

CDR3 loop: CASSYGGLNTEAFF. The DNA of the CDR3 is TGTGCCAGCAGTTATGGAGGCTTGAACACTGAAGCTTTCTTT. The rearrangement uses TRBV2 and TRBJ1-1; no reliable D call. Trimming cost V 5 bases and J 0 bases, with 10 bases left between them. This CDR3 is 14 amino acids long. The V gene's germline CDR1 is SNHLY and CDR2 FYNNEI.

The rearrangement uses TRBV2 and TRBJ1-1; TRBD1 matches 8 bases. Germline V gives CDR1 SNHLY, CDR2 FYNNEI. The length of the CDR3 is 15 residues. With 0 bases clipped from V and 3 bases from J, the junction kept 3 bases outside the gene matches. In nucleotides, the CDR3 is TGTGCCAGCAGTGAAGCCGGGACAGGCTACACTGAAGCTTTCTTT. It is translated as CASSEAGTGYTEAFF.

This rearrangement joins TRBV6-1 to TRBJ2-7; D is unresolved. This CDR3 spans 14 amino acids. Germline CDR1 and CDR2: MNHNS and SASEGT. Between the trimmed V and J ends, which lost 1 base and 2 bases, there was a span of 9 bases. The CDR3: CASSEGQAAYEQYF. The DNA for the CDR3 is TGTGCCAGCAGTGAAGGTCAGGCAGCCTACGAGCAGTACTTC.

The chain carries TRBV27 and TRBJ2-7; 10 nucleotides agree with TRBD2. Unmatched junction bases numbered 4, after V lost 7 bases and J lost 1 base. CDR3 size: 14 residues. CDR1 and CDR2 (germline): MNHEY, SMNVEV (reference sequence). The CDR3 region has the DNA TGTGCCAGCAAGGGACTAGCGCGTTCCTACGAGCAGTACTTC. Its translation: CASKGLARSYEQYF.

V gene TRBV6-5 combines with J gene TRBJ1-3, with a possible D match to TRBD1 (5 bases). Trimming pared 10 bases from V and 3 bases from J, leaving 13 bases between. The CDR3 spans 13 residues. Germline CDR1 reads MNHEY; CDR2 reads SVGAGI. The chain's CDR3 is CATGRGFGNTIYF. In nucleotides, the CDR3 is TGTGCCACCGGGCGGGGCTTTGGAAACACCATATATTTT.